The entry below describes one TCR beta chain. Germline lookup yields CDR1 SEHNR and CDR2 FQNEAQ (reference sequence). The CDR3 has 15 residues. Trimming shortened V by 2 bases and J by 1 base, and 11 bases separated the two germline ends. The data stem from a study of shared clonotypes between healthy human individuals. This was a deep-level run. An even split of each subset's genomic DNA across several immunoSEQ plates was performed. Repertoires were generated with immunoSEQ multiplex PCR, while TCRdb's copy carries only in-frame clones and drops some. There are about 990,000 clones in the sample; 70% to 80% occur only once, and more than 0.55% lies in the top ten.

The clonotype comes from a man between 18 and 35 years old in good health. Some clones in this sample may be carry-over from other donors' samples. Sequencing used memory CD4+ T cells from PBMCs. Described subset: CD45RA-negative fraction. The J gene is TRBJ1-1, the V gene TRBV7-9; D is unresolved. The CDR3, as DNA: TGTGCCAGCAGCTTACGCGAAGGGAGGAACACTGAAGCTTTCTTT. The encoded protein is CASSLREGRNTEAFF.